The rows below give T cell receptor beta chains drawn from one sample of a study of blood T cell repertoires in COVID-19. This table comes from immunoSEQ multiplex PCR, and its TCRdb copy is limited to in-frame clones, with some not included. Of over 250,000 clones in the sample, about 85% are singletons; the top ten hold about 3%. The sequenced sample consisted of PBMCs or T cells enriched from blood (not recorded which). These receptors were obtained from a woman aged 50 to 65 who had recovered from COVID-19. Both conserved end residues are part of each CDR3. Size tells how often a clone was seen (once, few, many) or the class of an expanded clone, and some rows leave it out.

CDR3: CASGSGTGNRYTEAFF
V: TRBV12-5
length: 16
size: .
J: TRBJ1-1

CDR3: CSAGLANKNIQYF
V: TRBV29-1
length: 13
size: .
J: TRBJ2-4

CDR3: CASSPRVLPNNEKLFF
V: TRBV19
length: 16
size: .
J: TRBJ1-4

CDR3: CASSRFTGNTEAFF
V: TRBV27
length: 14
size: once
J: TRBJ1-1

CDR3: CASRSRDRVTDTQYF
V: TRBV2
length: 15
size: .
J: TRBJ2-3

CDR3: CSVLGVGNQPQHF
V: TRBV29-1
length: 13
size: .
J: TRBJ1-5

CDR3: CASSLTQMMNTEAFF
V: TRBV4-3
length: 15
size: .
J: TRBJ1-1

CDR3: CASRRVSGSSYEQYF
V: TRBV7-2
length: 15
size: .
J: TRBJ2-7

CDR3: CASSQVGVSYNEQFF
V: TRBV4-1
length: 15
size: .
J: TRBJ2-1

CDR3: CASSLVGLAGVQGETQYF
V: TRBV5-1
length: 18
size: .
J: TRBJ2-5

CDR3: CSVEAGMRPSNEKLFF
V: TRBV29-1
length: 16
size: .
J: TRBJ1-4

CDR3: CASSNGGARNFF
V: TRBV6-6
length: 12
size: .
J: TRBJ1-1

CDR3: CASSVLGTGGNQPQHF
V: TRBV6-1
length: 16
size: once
J: TRBJ1-5

CDR3: CASINRGVNTEAFF
V: TRBV28
length: 14
size: once
J: TRBJ1-1

CDR3: CASSSRTYEQYF
V: TRBV7-2
length: 12
size: .
J: TRBJ2-7

CDR3: CASSRDWNTGELFF
V: TRBV7-9
length: 14
size: .
J: TRBJ2-2

CDR3: CASSFPQYNQPQHF
V: TRBV28
length: 14
size: once
J: TRBJ1-5

CDR3: CASSQRRTSGANVLTF
V: TRBV4-3
length: 16
size: once
J: TRBJ2-6

CDR3: CASTRYSNQPQHF
V: TRBV6-5
length: 13
size: .
J: TRBJ1-5

CDR3: CASMRGSTDTQYF
V: TRBV27
length: 13
size: .
J: TRBJ2-3

CDR3: CASSLIGGGVNTEAFF
V: TRBV28
length: 16
size: .
J: TRBJ1-1

CDR3: CASSAIGLGVRNTQYF
V: TRBV28
length: 16
size: .
J: TRBJ2-3

CDR3: CASTAGLNTEAFF
V: TRBV2
length: 13
size: .
J: TRBJ1-1

CDR3: CASSGTGDFYGYTF
V: TRBV7-9
length: 14
size: .
J: TRBJ1-2

CDR3: CAISAEQGARNIQYF
V: TRBV10-3
length: 15
size: .
J: TRBJ2-4

CDR3: CASSRPPGLNTGANVLTF
V: TRBV3-1/TRBV3-2
length: 18
size: .
J: TRBJ2-6

CDR3: CATRTPLAGTDTQYF
V: TRBV15
length: 15
size: .
J: TRBJ2-3

CDR3: CASSQDLESSGQETQYF
V: TRBV4-1
length: 17
size: .
J: TRBJ2-5

CDR3: CASSLGERETQFF
V: TRBV11-3
length: 13
size: .
J: TRBJ2-1

CDR3: CASRGRGLGIQYF
V: TRBV2
length: 13
size: .
J: TRBJ2-4

CDR3: CASRATTTNEKLFF
V: TRBV2
length: 14
size: .
J: TRBJ1-4

CDR3: CASSVVSVPAGELFF
V: TRBV9
length: 15
size: .
J: TRBJ2-2

CDR3: CASSQKTVNTEAFF
V: TRBV18
length: 14
size: .
J: TRBJ1-1

CDR3: CASSFQGAGAFF
V: TRBV5-1
length: 12
size: .
J: TRBJ1-1

CDR3: CASSVGQETLNTEAFF
V: TRBV9
length: 16
size: .
J: TRBJ1-1

CDR3: CSVAIQGTAFF
V: TRBV29-1
length: 11
size: .
J: TRBJ1-1

CDR3: CASSARSQGAKEKLFF
V: TRBV5-4
length: 16
size: .
J: TRBJ1-4

CDR3: CASSLDGANTGELFF
V: TRBV5-1
length: 15
size: .
J: TRBJ2-2

CDR3: CASRGGQGQAEAFF
V: TRBV27
length: 14
size: .
J: TRBJ1-1

CDR3: CASRGGSTDTQYF
V: TRBV25-1
length: 13
size: .
J: TRBJ2-3

CDR3: CASSLGAPRGSTEAFF
V: TRBV7-2
length: 16
size: few
J: TRBJ1-1

CDR3: CASSPGLAVYLGETQYF
V: TRBV5-6
length: 17
size: .
J: TRBJ2-5

CDR3: CASTPGVAGDNEQFF
V: TRBV9
length: 15
size: .
J: TRBJ2-1

CDR3: CASSVAAGVPNEKLFF
V: TRBV9
length: 16
size: .
J: TRBJ1-4